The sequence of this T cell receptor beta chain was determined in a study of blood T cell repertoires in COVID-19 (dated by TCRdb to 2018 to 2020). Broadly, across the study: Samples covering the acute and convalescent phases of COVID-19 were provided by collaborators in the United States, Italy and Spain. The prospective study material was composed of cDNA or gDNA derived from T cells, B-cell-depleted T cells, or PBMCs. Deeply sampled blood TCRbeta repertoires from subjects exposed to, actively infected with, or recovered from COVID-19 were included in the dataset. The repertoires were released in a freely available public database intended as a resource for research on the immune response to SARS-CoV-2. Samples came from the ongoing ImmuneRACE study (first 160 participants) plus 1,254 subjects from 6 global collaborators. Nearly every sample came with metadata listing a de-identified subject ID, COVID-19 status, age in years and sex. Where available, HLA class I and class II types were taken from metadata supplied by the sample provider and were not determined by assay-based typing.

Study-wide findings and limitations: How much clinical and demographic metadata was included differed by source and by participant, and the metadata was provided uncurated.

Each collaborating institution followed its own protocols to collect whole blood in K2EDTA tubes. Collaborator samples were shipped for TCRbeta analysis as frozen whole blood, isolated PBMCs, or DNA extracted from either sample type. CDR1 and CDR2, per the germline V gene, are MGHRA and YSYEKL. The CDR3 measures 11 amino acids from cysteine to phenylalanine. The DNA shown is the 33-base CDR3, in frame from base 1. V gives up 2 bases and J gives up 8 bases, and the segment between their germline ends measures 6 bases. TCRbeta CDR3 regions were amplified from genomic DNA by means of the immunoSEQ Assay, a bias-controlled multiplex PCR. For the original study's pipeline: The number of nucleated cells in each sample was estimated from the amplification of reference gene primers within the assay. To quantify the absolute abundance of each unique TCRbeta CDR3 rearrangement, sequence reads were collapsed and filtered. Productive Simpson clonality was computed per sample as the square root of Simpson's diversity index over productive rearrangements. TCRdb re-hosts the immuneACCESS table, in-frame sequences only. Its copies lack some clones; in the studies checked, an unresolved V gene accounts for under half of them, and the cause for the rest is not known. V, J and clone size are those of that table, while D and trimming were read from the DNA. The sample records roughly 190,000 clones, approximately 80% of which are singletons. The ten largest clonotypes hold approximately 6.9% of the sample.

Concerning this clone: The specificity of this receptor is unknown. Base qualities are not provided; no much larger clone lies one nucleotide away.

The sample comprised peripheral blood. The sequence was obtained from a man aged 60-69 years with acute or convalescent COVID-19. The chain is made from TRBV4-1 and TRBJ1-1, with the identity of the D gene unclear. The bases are TGCGCCAGCAGCCAAAATAGAGAAGCTTTCTTT. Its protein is CASSQNREAFF.